A single sample gave rise to the 17 T cell receptor beta chains below, sequenced in a study of OX40 agonist ivuxolimab in advanced cancers. TCRdb keeps only in-frame clones here, not all; method: immunoSEQ multiplex PCR. The profile shows approximately 54,000 clones, approximately 91% of them singletons. The sequenced sample was CD4+ or CD8+ T cells sorted from blood, obtained in a trial of the OX40 agonist ivuxolimab. These receptors all stem from an adult with an advanced solid tumor such as melanoma, head and neck, liver or kidney cancer.

This chain joins TRBV18 and TRBJ1-5, with TRBD1 identical over 7 bases. The V gene end was trimmed by 2 bases and the J gene end by 5 bases; junction bases not matched to a gene: 6. The CDR3 is 15 amino acids. The germline V gene encodes CDR1 KGHSH and CDR2 LQKENI. CDR3 region: CASSPRQGDHQPQHF. The CDR3 DNA is TGTGCCAGCTCACCAAGGCAGGGGGATCATCAGCCCCAGCATTTT.

The chain joins TRBV4-2 to TRBJ2-5; 15 bases match TRBD2. The CDR3 is 16 residues long. The J segment lost 6 bases and the V segment lost 1 base, leaving 3 bases of the junction unmatched. CDR1 LGHNA and CDR2 YNFKEQ come from the germline V gene. The CDR3 coding sequence is TGTGCCAGCAGCCAAGGGACTAGCGGGGGGGTAAAGACCCAGTACTTC. Protein product: CASSQGTSGGVKTQYF.

This clone was observed a few times. The chain carries TRBV9 and TRBJ1-2, with 7 nucleotides matching TRBD1. The germline CDR1 and CDR2 sequences are SGDLS and YYNGEE. The CDR3 covers 14 residues. J gave up 5 bases and V 3 bases, and 7 bases lay outside the gene matches. The DNA for the CDR3 is TGTGCCAGCAGCGCCCCGACAGGGCGTTATGGCTACACCTTC. This translates into CASSAPTGRYGYTF.

V and J are TRBV19 and TRBJ1-4; perhaps TRBD1 as D (6 bases). CDR3 length: 15 amino acids. V lost 3 bases to trimming and J lost 8 bases, with 16 bases between them. CDR1 and CDR2 (germline): LNHDA, SQIVND (reference sequence). CDR3 sequence (DNA): TGTGCCAGTAGTATGAGGGCAAGGGGGTTCGAAAAACTGTTTTTT. Amino acid sequence: CASSMRARGFEKLFF.

The chain joins TRBV9 to TRBJ1-4; D unresolved. V lost 0 bases, J lost 5 bases, and 11 bases lay in between. CDR3 length: 15 residues. The V gene's germline CDR1 is SGDLS and CDR2 YYNGEE. CDR3 nucleotides: TGTGCCAGCAGCGTAGCTGGCCTCCCGAATGAAAAACTGTTTTTT. It yields the protein CASSVAGLPNEKLFF.

The chain's CDR3 is CASILGQGQDSPLHF. CDR3 coding DNA: TGTGCCAGCATTCTTGGACAGGGGCAGGATTCACCCCTCCACTTT. The gene calls are TRBV7-3 and TRBJ1-6, with 9 bases aligning to TRBD1. The CDR3 has 15 amino acids. The V gene's germline CDR1 is SGHTA and CDR2 FQGTGA. Losses at the gene ends were 7 bases for V and 8 bases for J; bases not matched to a gene: 9. The full variable domain, with the rest looked up from reference TRBV7-3 and TRBJ1-6, is GAGVSQTPSNKVTEKGKYVELRCDPISGHTALYWYRQSLGQGPEFLIYFQGTGAADDSGLPNDRFFAVRPEGSVSTLKIQRTERGDSAVYLCASILGQGQDSPLHFGNGTRLTVT.

This chain connects TRBV25-1 to TRBJ2-5, with 8 bases matching TRBD2. The CDR3 has 15 amino acids. Germline V gene lookup returns CDR1 MGHDK and CDR2 SYGVNS. Trimming removed 3 bases from V and 4 bases from J; junction bases left unmatched: 7. The CDR3: CASSDIREGGETQYF. The CDR3 DNA is TGTGCCAGCAGTGATATACGGGAGGGCGGAGAGACCCAGTACTTC.

The gene calls are TRBV28 and TRBJ2-7, with D perhaps TRBD1 (5 bases). The germline CDR1 and CDR2 sequences are MDHEN and SYDVKM. The length of the CDR3 is 14 residues. With 3 bases removed from V and 4 bases from J, the gap between germline ends came to 13 bases. CDR3 sequence: CASSLRNRWYEQYF. Written as DNA, the CDR3 is TGTGCCAGCAGTTTGAGGAACAGGTGGTACGAGCAGTACTTC. The whole variable domain, filled in from reference TRBV28 and TRBJ2-7, reads DVKVTQSSRYLVKRTGEKVFLECVQDMDHENMFWYRQDPGLGLRLIYFSYDVKMKEKGDIPEGYSVSREKKERFSLILESASTNQTSMYLCASSLRNRWYEQYFGPGTRLTVT.

This chain uses TRBV11-3 with TRBJ2-1; TRBD2 aligns across 8 bases. The V gene's germline CDR1 is SGHNT and CDR2 YENEEA. Trimming took 4 bases from V and 10 from J; bases not matched to a gene: 9. CDR3 length: 14 residues. CDR3: CASSSLAGRHEQFF. DNA of the CDR3: TGTGCCAGCAGCTCCTTAGCGGGGAGGCACGAGCAGTTCTTC.

In regard to this clone: The junction departs from germline at one end; a sequencing error may be responsible. The J gene is TRBJ2-3, the V gene TRBV7-7, with 8 positions matching TRBD1. CDR1 and CDR2 from the germline V gene are SSHAT and FNYEAQ (reference sequence). This CDR3 region has 16 residues. The CDR3 coding sequence is TGTGCTAGCAGCTTAGCCCCAGGGGGCGCGACAGATACGCAGTATTTT. Translation: CASSLAPGGATDTQYF.

The genes are TRBV27 and TRBJ2-7, with D possibly matching TRBD1 (5 bases). The CDR3 has 16 amino acids. V lost 3 bases and J 0 bases, leaving 15 bases between the germline ends. The germline gives CDR1 MNHEY, CDR2 SMNVEV (reference sequence). DNA for the CDR3: TGTGCCAGCAGTTTCGGATGGGGCTCTAGCTCCTACGAGCAGTACTTC. It encodes CASSFGWGSSSYEQYF.

The rearrangement joins TRBV5-1 to TRBJ2-6, with D unclear. Germline V lookup: CDR1 SGHRS, CDR2 YFSETQ. CDR3 length: 15 amino acids. Trimming pared 1 base from V and 0 bases from J, leaving 5 bases between. The CDR3 sequence: CASSLYASGANVLTF. In DNA form, the CDR3 reads TGCGCCAGCAGCTTGTATGCCTCTGGGGCCAACGTCCTGACTTTC.

The V and J genes are TRBV7-3 and TRBJ2-1; possible D gene TRBD2, 6 bases. Germline V CDR1 and CDR2: SGHTA, FQGTGA. V was shortened by 5 bases and J by 4 bases, with 15 bases between the two germline ends. The CDR3 has 15 residues. CDR3 DNA: TGTGCCAGCAGCCCAACGGGACGGGAGTACAATGAGCAGTTCTTC. This gives the protein CASSPTGREYNEQFF.

This clone has only a few counts. The CDR3 reads CATSRGGTGQETQYF. The CDR3 nucleotides are TGTGCCACCAGCAGAGGTGGGACAGGGCAAGAGACCCAGTACTTC. This chain uses TRBV15 with TRBJ2-5, with 9 positions matching TRBD1. The germline gives CDR1 LNHNV, CDR2 YYDKDF (reference sequence). The CDR3 has 15 amino acids. The V gene end was trimmed by 1 base and the J gene end by 2 bases; junction bases not matched to a gene: 2.

This clone has more than one count but fewer than ten. CDR3 nucleotide sequence: TGCGCCAGCAGCCAAGGACCGGGACGTCGAAACTACGAGCAGTACTTC. It translates to CASSQGPGRRNYEQYF. The rearrangement links TRBV4-1 to TRBJ2-7, with D perhaps TRBD1 or TRBD2 (5 bases each). The CDR3 consists of 16 residues. Trimming pared 1 base from V and 3 bases from J, leaving 16 bases between. Germline CDR1 and CDR2: MGHRA and YSYEKL.

This clone was found a few times. The chain links TRBV10-1 to TRBJ2-7; D is uncertain. V lost 6 bases, J lost 3 bases, and 12 bases lay in between. From germline, CDR1 is WNHNN and CDR2 SYGVQD (reference sequence). This CDR3 has 13 residues. CDR3 in DNA: TGCGCCAGCAGGCAGGACCCATACTACGAGCAGTACTTC. It codes for CASRQDPYYEQYF.

The chain combines TRBV6-6 with TRBJ2-3; 7 nucleotides match TRBD2. The CDR3 is 13 residues long. V gave up 4 bases and J gave up 8 bases; unmatched junction bases: 6. Per the germline V gene, CDR1 is MNHNY and CDR2 is SVGAGI (reference sequence). CDR3 residues: CASSSSGRGTQYF. CDR3 coding DNA: TGTGCCAGCAGTTCCTCGGGGAGGGGTACGCAGTATTTT.